The present TCR beta chain was sequenced within a study of identical twins. TCRdb recomputed calls from the 5' RACE reads with MiXCR, one row per CDR3 protein. The data show 1.5 million to 2 million distinct CDR3 sequences, more than 30% seen once. The germline gives CDR1 MNHEY, CDR2 SMNVEV (reference sequence). Deletions cut 2 bases from V and 6 bases from J, with 8 bases between. The CDR3 is made up of 13 amino acids. This clonotype was seen a few times. V is TRBV27 and J is TRBJ2-4; tentatively, D is TRBD1 or TRBD2 (5 bases each). Sequencing used cord blood. This clonotype was sampled from a newborn girl in good health. This CDR3 is CASSLRGRNIQYF. The CDR3 nucleotides read TGTGCCAGCAGTTTACGGGGACGAAACATTCAGTACTTC.